This T cell receptor (beta chain) was sequenced during a study of CD8 T cells in Susac syndrome. The RNA, roughly 0.5 to 1 ug, was put through reverse transcription using random hexamers. An immunoSEQ multiplex PCR generated amplified TCR beta CDR3 products spanning 54 Vbeta and 13 Jbeta. From the immunoSEQ multiplex PCR reads, TCRdb called clonotypes with MiXCR, one entry per CDR3 protein. This sample carries approximately 170,000 distinct CDR3 sequences, about 91% of them seen once, and the ten largest clones take 0.08%. This CDR3 comprises 13 residues. Germline values: CDR1 DFQATT, CDR2 SNEGSKA (reference sequence). Unmatched junction bases numbered 1, after V lost 3 bases and J lost 4 bases.

Sequenced sample: CD4+ T cells from PBMCs. V and J are TRBV20-1 and TRBJ2-2, with TRBD2 identical over 8 bases. This TCR was recovered from a human donor in good health. The CDR3 loop is CSARLAGTGELFF. As DNA, the CDR3 is TGCAGTGCTAGGCTAGCGGGCACCGGGGAGCTGTTTTTT.